A selection of T cell receptor beta chains follows, all from one sample in a study of shared clonotypes between healthy human individuals. Data came from immunoSEQ multiplex PCR; TCRdb stores just in-frame clones and leaves some out. The sample has about 230,000 clones; 60% to 70% are singletons. Sequenced input: memory CD4+ T cells sorted from blood. Receptors originate from a man in his thirties or forties in good health. CDR3s include the opening cysteine and the closing phenylalanine or tryptophan.

v_gene	j_gene	CDR3aa
TRBV6-5	TRBJ2-2	CATRTGPNTGELFF
TRBV5-5	TRBJ2-7	CASSFGGNYEQYF
TRBV5-1	TRBJ2-3	CASSLEVDTDTQYF
TRBV5-1	TRBJ2-5	CASSLAQRETQYF
TRBV5-5	TRBJ1-2	CASSRAGNSGVYGYTF
TRBV29-1	TRBJ2-5	CSVEEQETQYF
TRBV6-1	TRBJ1-2	CASSESWDSSYGYTF
TRBV11-2	TRBJ2-7	CASTRQSQGIYEQYF
TRBV28	TRBJ2-7	CASSLIAAAYEQYF
TRBV7-9	TRBJ1-5	CASSLVTRKLRSNQPQHF
TRBV18	TRBJ1-4	CASSPPGSTTNEKLFF
TRBV27	TRBJ2-1	CASSANLGLAGASYNEQFF
TRBV10-3	TRBJ2-3	CAIRPGTGTDTQYF
TRBV28	TRBJ2-6	CASSLPGTGFSGANVLTF
TRBV20-1	TRBJ1-2	CSAPGNYGYTF
TRBV29-1	TRBJ1-1	CSVRQGRNTEAFF
TRBV28	TRBJ1-2	CASSLGKLTGGPHMYGYTF
TRBV11-3	TRBJ2-2	CASSLGPGELFF
TRBV5-1	TRBJ2-5	CASSGETGRGETQYF